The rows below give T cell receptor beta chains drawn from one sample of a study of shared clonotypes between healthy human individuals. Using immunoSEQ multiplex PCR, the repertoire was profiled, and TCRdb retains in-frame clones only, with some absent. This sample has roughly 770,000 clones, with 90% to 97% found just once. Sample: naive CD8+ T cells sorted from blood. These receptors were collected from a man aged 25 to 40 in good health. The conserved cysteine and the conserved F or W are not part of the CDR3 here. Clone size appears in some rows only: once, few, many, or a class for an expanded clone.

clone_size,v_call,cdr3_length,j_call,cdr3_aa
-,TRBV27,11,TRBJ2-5,ASRPELAETQY
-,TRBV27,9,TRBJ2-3,AILWPDTQY
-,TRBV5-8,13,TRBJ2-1,ASLVEGGLYNEQF
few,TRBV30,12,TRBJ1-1,ACKPLAMNTEAF
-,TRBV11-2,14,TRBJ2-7,ASSFQLTGDSYEQY
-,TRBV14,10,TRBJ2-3,ASSRYPDTQY
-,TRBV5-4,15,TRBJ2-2,ASSWEPGQGLTGELF
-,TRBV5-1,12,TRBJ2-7,ASSLRRDSHEQY
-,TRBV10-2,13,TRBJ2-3,ASRGFVIGEDTQY
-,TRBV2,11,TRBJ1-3,ASNSGSGNTIY
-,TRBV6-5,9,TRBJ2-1,ASSEGSRTF
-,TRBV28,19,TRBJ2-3,ASSFSLAGVEVVVSTDTQY
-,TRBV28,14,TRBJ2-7,ASSPLERGLKNEQY
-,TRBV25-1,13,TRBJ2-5,ASSERSAGEETQY
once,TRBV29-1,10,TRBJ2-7,SVEQDGYEQY
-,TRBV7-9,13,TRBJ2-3,ASRVPLPHTDTQY
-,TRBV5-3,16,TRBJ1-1,ARSFWGGTQGCFTEAF
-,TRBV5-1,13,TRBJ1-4,ASRNTDRGDEKLF
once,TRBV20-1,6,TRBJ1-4,SLGGLF
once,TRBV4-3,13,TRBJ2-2,ASSQDELETGELF
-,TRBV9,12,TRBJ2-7,ASSVGGPGYEQY
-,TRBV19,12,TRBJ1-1,ASSILGGNTEAF
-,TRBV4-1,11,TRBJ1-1,ASSHHDNTEAF
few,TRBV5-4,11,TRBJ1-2,ASSLRGTYGYT
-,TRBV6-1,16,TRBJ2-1,ASSESAYRGRAYNEQF
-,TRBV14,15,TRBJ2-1,ASSQYSGHNSYNEQF
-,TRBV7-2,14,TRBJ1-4,ASSLAGRLLHEKLF
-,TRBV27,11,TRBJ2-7,ASGLASYYEQY
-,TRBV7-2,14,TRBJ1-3,ASSLALGGSGNTIY
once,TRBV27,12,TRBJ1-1,ASSWGSRGTEAF
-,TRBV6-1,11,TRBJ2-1,ASSDLFYNEQF
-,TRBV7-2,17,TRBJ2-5,ASSPPETRLAGGRETQY
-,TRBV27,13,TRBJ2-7,ASSLQVGAAYEQY